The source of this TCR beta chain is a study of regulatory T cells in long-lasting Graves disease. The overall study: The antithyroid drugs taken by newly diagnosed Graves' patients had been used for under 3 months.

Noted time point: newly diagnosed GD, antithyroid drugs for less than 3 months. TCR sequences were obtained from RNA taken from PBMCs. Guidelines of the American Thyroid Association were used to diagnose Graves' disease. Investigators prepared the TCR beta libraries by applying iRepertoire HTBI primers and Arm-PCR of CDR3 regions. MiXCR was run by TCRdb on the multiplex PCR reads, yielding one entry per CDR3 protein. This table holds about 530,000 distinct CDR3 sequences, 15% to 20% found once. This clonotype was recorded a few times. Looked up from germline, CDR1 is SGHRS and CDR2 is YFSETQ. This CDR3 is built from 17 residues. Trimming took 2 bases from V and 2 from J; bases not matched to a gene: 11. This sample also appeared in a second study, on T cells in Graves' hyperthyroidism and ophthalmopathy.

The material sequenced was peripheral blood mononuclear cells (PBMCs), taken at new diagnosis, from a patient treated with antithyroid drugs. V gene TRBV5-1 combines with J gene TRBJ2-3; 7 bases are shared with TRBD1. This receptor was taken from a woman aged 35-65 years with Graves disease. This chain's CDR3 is CASSFPNSTGPTDTQYF. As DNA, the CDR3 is TGCGCCAGCAGCTTCCCCAATTCGACAGGGCCCACAGATACGCAGTATTTT.